This T cell receptor beta chain stems from a study of blood T cell repertoires in COVID-19. Study in general: Samples of COVID-19 (acute and convalescent) were obtained from the United States, Italy and Spain.

V was clipped by 4 bases and J by 5 bases; unmatched bases: 8. Germline V lookup: CDR1 SGHRS, CDR2 YFSETQ. The CDR3 contains 16 residues. Original handling: The authors estimated nucleated cell counts from reference gene primer amplification. Assay: immunoSEQ multiplex PCR; the TCRdb copy retains only in-frame clones and omits some. That table furnishes V, J and clone size, whereas the DNA furnished D and trimming. Here the sample spans about 83,000 clones, about 86% being singletons. Material: peripheral blood. The chain combines TRBV5-1 with TRBJ2-1, with 11 bases that match TRBD2. The origin of this receptor is a woman at least 80 years old in a cohort sampled during active or convalescent COVID-19. CDR3 nucleotide sequence: TGCGCCAGCAGCAGACAACTAGCGGGAGTGGACAATGAGCAGTTCTTC. It is translated as CASSRQLAGVDNEQFF.